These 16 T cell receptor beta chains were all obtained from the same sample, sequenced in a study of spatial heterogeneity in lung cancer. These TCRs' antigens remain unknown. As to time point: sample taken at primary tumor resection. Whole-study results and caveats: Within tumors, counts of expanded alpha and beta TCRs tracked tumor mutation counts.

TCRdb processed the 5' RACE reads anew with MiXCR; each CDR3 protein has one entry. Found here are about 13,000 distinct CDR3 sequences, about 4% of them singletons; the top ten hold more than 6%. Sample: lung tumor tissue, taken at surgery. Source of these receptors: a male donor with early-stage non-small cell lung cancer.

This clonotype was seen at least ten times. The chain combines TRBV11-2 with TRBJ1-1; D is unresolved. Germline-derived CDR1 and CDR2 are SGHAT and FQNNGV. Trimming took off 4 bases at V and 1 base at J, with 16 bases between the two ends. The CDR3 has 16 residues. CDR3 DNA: TGTGCCAGCAGCTGGGGAAAAGGGATAAGGAACACTGAAGCTTTCTTT. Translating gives CASSWGKGIRNTEAFF.

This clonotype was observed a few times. In DNA, the CDR3 is TGTGCCACCAGCAGAGATCGGGGGCGGCATCAGCCCCAGCATTTT. Its translation is CATSRDRGRHQPQHF. The rearrangement joins TRBV15 to TRBJ1-5; D perhaps matches TRBD1 (6 bases). The CDR3 is 15 amino acids. Germline CDR1 LNHNV, CDR2 YYDKDF (reference sequence). Trimming removed 0 bases from V and 5 bases from J, with 11 bases in between.

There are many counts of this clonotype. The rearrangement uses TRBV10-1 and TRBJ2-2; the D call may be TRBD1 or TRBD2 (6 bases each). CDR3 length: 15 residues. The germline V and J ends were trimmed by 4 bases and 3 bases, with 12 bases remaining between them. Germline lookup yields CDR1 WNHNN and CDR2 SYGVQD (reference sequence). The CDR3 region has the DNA TGCGCCAGCAGTGGGGGGGCCGTGGACACCGGGGAGCTGTTTTTT. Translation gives CASSGGAVDTGELFF.

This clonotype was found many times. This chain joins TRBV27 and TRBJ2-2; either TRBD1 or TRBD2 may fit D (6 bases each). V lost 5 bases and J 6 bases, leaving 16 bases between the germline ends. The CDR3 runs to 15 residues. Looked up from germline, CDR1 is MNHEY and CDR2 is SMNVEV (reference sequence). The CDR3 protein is CASSPTRGLAGELFF. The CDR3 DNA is TGTGCCAGCAGTCCGACCCGGGGGCTGGCCGGGGAGCTGTTTTTT.

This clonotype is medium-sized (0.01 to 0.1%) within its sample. CDR3 in amino acids: CSAHRSGAMNTEAFF. The CDR3 nucleotides are TGCAGTGCCCACAGGTCCGGCGCCATGAACACTGAAGCTTTCTTT. This rearrangement joins TRBV20-1 to TRBJ1-1; the D gene is possibly TRBD1 (5 bases). This CDR3 region has 15 residues. Trimming removed 6 bases at V and 0 bases at J, with 17 bases between. Germline CDR1 reads DFQATT; CDR2 reads SNEGSKA (reference sequence).

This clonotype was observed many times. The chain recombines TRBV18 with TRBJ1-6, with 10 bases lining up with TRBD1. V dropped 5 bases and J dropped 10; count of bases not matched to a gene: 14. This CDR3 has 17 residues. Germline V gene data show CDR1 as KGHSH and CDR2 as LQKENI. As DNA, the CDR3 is TGTGCCAGCTCATCTATAGCCCGGGGGACAGGGGAATCACCCCTCCACTTT. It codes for CASSSIARGTGESPLHF.

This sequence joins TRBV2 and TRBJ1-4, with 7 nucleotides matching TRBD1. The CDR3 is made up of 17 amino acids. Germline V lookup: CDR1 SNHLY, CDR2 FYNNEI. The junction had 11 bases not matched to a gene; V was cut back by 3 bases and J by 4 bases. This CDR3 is CASSDSSRGQRNEKLFF. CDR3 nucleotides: TGTGCCAGCAGTGATAGTAGTCGGGGACAGCGTAATGAAAAACTGTTTTTT.

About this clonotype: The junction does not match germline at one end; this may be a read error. Here the CDR3 reads CIARDQNGVREQYF. CDR3 DNA: TGCATTGCTAGAGATCAGAACGGTGTGCGGGAGCAGTACTTC. The J gene is TRBJ2-7, the V gene TRBV20-1, with no clear D. This CDR3 contains 14 residues. Germline V gene sequence: CDR1 DFQATT, CDR2 SNEGSKA (reference sequence).

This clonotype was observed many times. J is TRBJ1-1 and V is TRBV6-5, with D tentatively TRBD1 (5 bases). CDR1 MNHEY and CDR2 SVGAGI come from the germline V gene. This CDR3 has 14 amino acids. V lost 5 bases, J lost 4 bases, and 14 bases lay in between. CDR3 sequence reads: CASSVDWGSTEAFF. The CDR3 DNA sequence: TGTGCCAGCAGTGTGGATTGGGGGAGCACTGAAGCTTTCTTT.

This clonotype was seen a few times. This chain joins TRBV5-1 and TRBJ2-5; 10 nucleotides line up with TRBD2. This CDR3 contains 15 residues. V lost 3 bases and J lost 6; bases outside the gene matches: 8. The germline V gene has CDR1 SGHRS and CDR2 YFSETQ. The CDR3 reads CASSSQREGLKTQYF. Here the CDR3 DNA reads TGCGCCAGCAGCTCTCAGCGGGAGGGCTTGAAGACCCAGTACTTC.

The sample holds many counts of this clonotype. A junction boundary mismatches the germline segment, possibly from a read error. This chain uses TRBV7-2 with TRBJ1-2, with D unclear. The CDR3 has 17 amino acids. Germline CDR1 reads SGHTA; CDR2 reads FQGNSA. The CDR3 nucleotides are TGTGCCAGCAGCTTTGACCGGGGTACCCTCGAGAGCTATGGCGACACCTTC. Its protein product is CASSFDRGTLESYGDTF.

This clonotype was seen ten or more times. The CDR3 is CASRRQGFEKLFF. The DNA of the CDR3 is TGTGCCAGCAGAAGACAGGGATTCGAAAAACTGTTTTTT. This chain uses TRBV6-2 or TRBV6-3 with TRBJ1-4; TRBD1 matches 7 bases. Germline CDR1 MNHEY, CDR2 SVGEGT. Losses at the gene ends were 6 bases for V and 8 bases for J; bases not matched to a gene: 6. The CDR3 is 13 residues long.

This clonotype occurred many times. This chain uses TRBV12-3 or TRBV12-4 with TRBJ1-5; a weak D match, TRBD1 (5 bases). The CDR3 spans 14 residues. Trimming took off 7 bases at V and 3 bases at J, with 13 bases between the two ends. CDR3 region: CASTPGTFNQPQHF. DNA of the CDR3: TGTGCCAGCACCCCCGGGACCTTCAATCAGCCCCAGCATTTT.

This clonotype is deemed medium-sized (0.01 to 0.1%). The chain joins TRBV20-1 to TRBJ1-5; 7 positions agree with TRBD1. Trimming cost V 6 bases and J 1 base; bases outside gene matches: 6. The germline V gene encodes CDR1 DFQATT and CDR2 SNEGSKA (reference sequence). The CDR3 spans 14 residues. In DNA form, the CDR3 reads TGCAGTGCAAGCCCGGACAGGAGCAATCAGCCCCAGCATTTT. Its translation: CSASPDRSNQPQHF.

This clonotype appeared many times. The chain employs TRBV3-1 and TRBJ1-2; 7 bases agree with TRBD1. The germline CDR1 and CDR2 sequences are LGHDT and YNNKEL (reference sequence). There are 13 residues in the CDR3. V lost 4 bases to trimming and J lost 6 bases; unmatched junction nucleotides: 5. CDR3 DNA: TGTGCCAGCAGCCCCCGCAGGGGGAATGGCTACACCTTC. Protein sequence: CASSPRRGNGYTF.

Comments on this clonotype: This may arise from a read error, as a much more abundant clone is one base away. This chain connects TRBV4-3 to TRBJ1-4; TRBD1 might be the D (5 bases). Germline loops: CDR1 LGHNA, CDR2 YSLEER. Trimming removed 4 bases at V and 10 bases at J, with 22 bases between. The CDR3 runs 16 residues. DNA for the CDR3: TGCGCCAGCAGCCGAGGGACTCCTCGGTTGGGTGGAAAACTGTTTTTT. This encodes CASSRGTPRLGGKLFF.